The 24 T cell receptor beta chains below all came from one sample that was sequenced in a study of blood T cells in healthy people across ages (dated by TCRdb to between 2014 and 2017). The library was produced with 5' RACE. Sequencing took place on an Illumina HiSeq 2500. The second PCR ran for roughly 7 to 12 cycles and used a J-beta primer mix along with a sample-barcoded 5' primer. TCRdb applied fastp at Q25 and MiXCR to the public reads, then kept only in-frame beta chains. Each record represents a unique CDR3 protein, reported with the most common genes and DNA among its rows. Across this sample there are 1.5 million to 2 million distinct CDR3 sequences, with around half seen only once. Of the sample, about 2.1% falls within the top ten clones. The sample comprised blood. The receptors come from a woman aged 40 to 55 in good health.

This clonotype appeared a single time. The chain joins TRBV20-1 to TRBJ1-5; no definite D call. Trimming removed 5 bases from V and 3 bases from J, with 14 bases in between. CDR3 size: 14 residues. In germline, CDR1 is DFQATT, CDR2 SNEGSKA (reference sequence). The CDR3 DNA sequence: TGCAGTGCTGACGATCAATACATCAATCAGCCCCAGCATTTT. Protein: CSADDQYINQPQHF.

The chain carries TRBV7-2 and TRBJ1-4; the D is unclear. The CDR3 extends over 15 amino acids. The V end was cut by 1 base, the J end by 0 bases, with 6 bases between. Germline CDR1 reads SGHTA; CDR2 reads FQGNSA. In DNA form, the CDR3 reads TGTGCCAGCAGCTTAGTAAGGACAACTAATGAAAAACTGTTTTTT. Translating it yields CASSLVRTTNEKLFF. Combining the CDR3 with reference TRBV7-2 and TRBJ1-4 gives the whole variable domain GAGVSQSPSNKVTEKGKDVELRCDPISGHTALYWYRQSLGQGLEFLIYFQGNSAPDKSGLPSDRFSAERTGGSVSTLTIQRTQQEDSAVYLCASSLVRTTNEKLFFGSGTQLSVL.

V gene TRBV20-1 combines with J gene TRBJ2-3, with D possibly called TRBD1 or TRBD2 (5 bases each). CDR1 and CDR2 from the germline V gene are DFQATT and SNEGSKA (reference sequence). This CDR3 comprises 14 residues. V lost 8 bases and J 1 base, leaving 16 bases between the germline ends. The CDR3 spells CSSPPGPRTDTQYF. The CDR3 coding sequence is TGCAGTTCTCCACCGGGACCTCGCACAGATACGCAGTATTTT.

This chain connects TRBV6-2 or TRBV6-3 to TRBJ1-6, with 8 positions matching TRBD1. CDR1 and CDR2 from the germline V gene are MNHEY and SVGEGT. There are 15 residues in the CDR3. The V gene end was trimmed by 2 bases and the J gene end by 7 bases; junction bases not matched to a gene: 4. The CDR3 reads CASSYPTGVNSPLHF. The CDR3 DNA sequence: TGTGCCAGCAGTTACCCGACAGGGGTGAATTCACCCCTCCACTTT.

Comments on this clonotype: At one boundary the junction diverges from the germline segment, which might be a read error. This chain links TRBV7-2 with TRBJ2-5, with 13 bases lining up with TRBD2. The CDR3 has 16 residues. Germline CDR1 reads SGHTA; CDR2 reads FQGNSA. The CDR3 region is CAGSEPRLAGGETQYF. The CDR3, as DNA: TGTGCCGGCAGCGAGCCCCGACTAGCGGGGGGTGAGACCCAGTACTTC. The whole variable domain, filled in from reference TRBV7-2 and TRBJ2-5, reads GAGVSQSPSNKVTEKGKDVELRCDPISGHTALYWYRQSLGQGLEFLIYFQGNSAPDKSGLPSDRFSAERTGGSVSTLTIQRTQQEDSAVYLCAGSEPRLAGGETQYFGPGTRLLVL.

This clonotype was counted at least ten times. The CDR3 region is CASSQVHEQYF. The CDR3 DNA follows: TGCGCCAGCAGCCAAGTCCACGAGCAGTACTTC. This chain uses TRBV4-3 with TRBJ2-7; no firm D call. This CDR3 is built from 11 residues. V was pared by 1 base and J by 5 bases, with 3 bases between. Germline CDR1 LGHNA, CDR2 YSLEER.

The chain combines TRBV6-1 with TRBJ2-5; 8 nucleotides align to TRBD2. The CDR3 has 14 residues. Trimming removed 8 bases from V and 5 bases from J; junction bases left unmatched: 10. Germline V gene lookup returns CDR1 MNHNS and CDR2 SASEGT. The CDR3 is CASRQSGGPETQYF. The CDR3 bases are TGTGCCAGCCGACAGAGCGGGGGACCGGAGACCCAGTACTTC.

J is TRBJ1-1 and V is TRBV4-3; possible D gene TRBD1, 6 bases. The V gene's germline CDR1 is LGHNA and CDR2 YSLEER. The V gene lost 0 bases and the J gene lost 4 bases, with 12 bases spanning the gap. CDR3 size: 15 residues. As DNA, the CDR3 is TGCGCCAGCAGCCAAGATTTAACAGGGCCCACTGAAGCTTTCTTT. This gives the protein CASSQDLTGPTEAFF.

This clonotype has ten or more counts. V and J are TRBV13 and TRBJ2-1, with 13 bases fitting TRBD2. This CDR3 has 16 residues. Unmatched junction bases numbered 8, after V lost 5 bases and J lost 7 bases. Per germline, CDR1 PRHDT and CDR2 FYEKMQ (reference sequence). The CDR3 here is CASSNPGLAGRNEQFF. CDR3 in DNA: TGTGCCAGCAGCAATCCGGGACTAGCGGGGAGGAATGAGCAGTTCTTC.

The chain combines TRBV2 with TRBJ1-6; tentatively, D is TRBD1 (5 bases). Trimming shortened V by 8 bases and J by 7 bases, and 12 bases separated the two germline ends. The germline gives CDR1 SNHLY, CDR2 FYNNEI. This CDR3 is built from 13 residues. The CDR3 reads CASRRGGNSPLHF. CDR3 nucleotides: TGTGCCAGCCGAAGGGGCGGAAATTCACCCCTCCACTTT.

The chain employs TRBV6-5 and TRBJ2-5; 14 nucleotides match TRBD2. After removal of 7 bases from V and 4 bases from J, the junction contained 8 bases not matched to a gene. The CDR3 covers 16 residues. Germline V gene data show CDR1 as MNHEY and CDR2 as SVGAGI. The CDR3 protein is CASKATSGGAVETQYF. The CDR3, as DNA: TGTGCCAGCAAGGCGACTAGCGGGGGGGCCGTAGAGACCCAGTACTTC.

A word on this clonotype: At one end the junction does not follow the germline gene, possibly because of a read error. The chain links TRBV7-3 to TRBJ2-1; possibly TRBD2 for D (6 bases). Germline V CDR1 and CDR2: SGHTA, FQGTGA. The CDR3 sequence is 16 residues long. The CDR3 region is CAGSLQGGSSYNEQFF. DNA for the CDR3: TGTGCCGGCAGCTTGCAGGGAGGAAGCTCCTACAATGAGCAGTTCTTC.

The rearrangement joins TRBV4-1 to TRBJ1-2; D gene uncertain. This CDR3 spans 13 amino acids. Trimming took off 4 bases at V and 8 bases at J, with 14 bases between the two ends. CDR1 is MGHRA and CDR2 is YSYEKL in the germline V gene. CDR3 coding DNA: TGCGCCAGCAGCCGAATCGAGGCGGGAGGCTACACCTTC. Translating it yields CASSRIEAGGYTF.

This chain joins TRBV19 and TRBJ2-7; 9 bases agree with TRBD1. V shed 2 bases and J 6 bases; nucleotides not matched to a gene: 5. Germline CDR1 and CDR2: LNHDA and SQIVND (reference sequence). The CDR3 length is 14 residues. CDR3 DNA sequence: TGTGCCAGTAGTATAACAGGACAGGGGATCGAGCAGTACTTC. This sequence encodes CASSITGQGIEQYF.

This clonotype was counted a few times. The J gene is TRBJ1-1, the V gene TRBV19; D unresolved. Germline V gives CDR1 LNHDA, CDR2 SQIVND (reference sequence). This CDR3 region has 14 residues. The V end lost 5 bases, the J end lost 4 bases, and 14 bases lay between the germline ends. CDR3 amino acids: CASSVEGVGTEAFF. CDR3 sequence (DNA): TGTGCCAGTAGTGTCGAGGGTGTTGGCACTGAAGCTTTCTTT.

The J gene is TRBJ2-1, the V gene TRBV24-1, with 7 positions matching TRBD1. Germline trimming cut 3 bases from V and 8 bases from J; bases unmatched to any gene: 12. The CDR3 sequence is 16 residues long. Germline assignment: CDR1 KGHDR and CDR2 SFDVKD. The CDR3: CATSDGPGQWGDEQFF. The CDR3 DNA reads TGTGCCACCAGTGATGGCCCGGGACAGTGGGGCGATGAGCAGTTCTTC.

This clonotype has only one observation. This rearrangement joins TRBV6-5 to TRBJ2-1; unclear D gene. The length of the CDR3 is 15 residues. Per the germline V gene, CDR1 is MNHEY and CDR2 is SVGAGI. V gave up 6 bases and J gave up 5 bases, with 17 bases separating them. The CDR3 protein is CASRSLLQNNNEQFF. The CDR3 DNA sequence: TGTGCCAGCAGATCCCTGCTACAGAATAACAATGAGCAGTTCTTC.

There are a few counts of this clonotype. This rearrangement joins TRBV4-3 to TRBJ1-4; the D gene is possibly TRBD1 (5 bases). V lost 3 bases and J 8 bases, leaving 13 bases between the germline ends. CDR1 is LGHNA, CDR2 YSLEER, per germline. The CDR3 sequence is 14 residues long. The CDR3 spells CASSQGLLGEKLFF. CDR3 DNA: TGCGCCAGCAGCCAGGGACTCCTTGGCGAAAAACTGTTTTTT.

In regard to this clonotype: A junction end diverges from the germline sequence, so it may reflect a read error. The CDR3 nucleotides read TGTGCCAGCAGTTTACTACTCAACGGGGGCACAGATATGCAGTATTTT. Translation: CASSLLLNGGTDMQYF. The chain joins TRBV12-3 or TRBV12-4 to TRBJ2-3, with D perhaps being TRBD1 or TRBD2 (6 bases each). This CDR3 has 16 amino acids.

The CDR3 spells CASSPSGTGNNEQFF. The CDR3 region has the DNA TGTGCCAGCAGTCCGTCAGGGACGGGGAACAATGAGCAGTTCTTC. The genes are TRBV28 and TRBJ2-1; the D gene could be TRBD1 or TRBD2 (5 bases each). The CDR3 consists of 15 residues. Germline CDR1 and CDR2: MDHEN and SYDVKM. Trimming pared 5 bases from V and 5 bases from J, leaving 16 bases between.

For this clonotype: One end of the junction fails to match germline, which may point to a read error. The J gene is TRBJ2-5, the V gene TRBV28, with unresolved D. CDR3 length: 12 amino acids. Germline V gene data show CDR1 as MDHEN and CDR2 as SYDVKM. In DNA form, the CDR3 reads TGTGCCAGCAACCACAGAGAAGAGACCCGGTACTTC. It encodes CASNHREETRYF. The full variable domain, its missing parts supplied by reference TRBV28 and TRBJ2-5, is DVKVTQSSRYLVKRTGEKVFLECVQDMDHENMFWYRQDPGLGLRLIYFSYDVKMKEKGDIPEGYSVSREKKERFSLILESASTNQTSMYLCASNHREETRYFGPGTRLLVL.

The rearrangement uses TRBV5-6 and TRBJ2-3; the match to TRBD1 covers 8 bases. J gave up 4 bases and V 4 bases, and 11 bases lay outside the gene matches. Germline CDR1 reads SGHDT; CDR2 reads YYEEEE. This CDR3 is 16 amino acids long. CDR3 loop: CASSTADRGNPDTQYF. In DNA, the CDR3 is TGTGCCAGCAGCACCGCCGACAGGGGAAATCCAGATACGCAGTATTTT. Based on the CDR3 plus reference TRBV5-6 and TRBJ2-3, the full variable domain is DAGVTQSPTHLIKTRGQQVTLRCSPKSGHDTVSWYQQALGQGPQFIFQYYEEEERQRGNFPDRFSGHQFPNYSSELNVNALLLGDSALYLCASSTADRGNPDTQYFGPGTRLTVL.

This clonotype came up a few times. The chain employs TRBV7-2 and TRBJ2-7; 9 bases match TRBD1. Looked up from germline, CDR1 is SGHTA and CDR2 is FQGNSA. The trim removed 6 bases at V and 6 bases at J, leaving 15 bases unmatched. There are 16 residues in the CDR3. DNA for the CDR3: TGTGCCAGCAGTTTAAGGGAAAAGGACAGGGGAGGCGAGCAGTACTTC. Translating gives CASSLREKDRGGEQYF.

The DNA of the CDR3 is TGTGCCAGCAGCTTAGTCCTTCAGACAGGGGAATACGAGCAGTACTTC. Translating gives CASSLVLQTGEYEQYF. The V and J genes are TRBV13 and TRBJ2-7; 8 bases line up with TRBD1. This CDR3 comprises 16 residues. CDR1 and CDR2 (germline): PRHDT, FYEKMQ (reference sequence). The ends lost 1 base at V and 4 bases at J; junction bases unmatched: 9.